This TCR beta chain was profiled in a study of blood T cell repertoires in COVID-19. As for the study in general: Spain, Italy and the United States supplied samples that represented acute and convalescent COVID-19.

The length of the CDR3 is 15 residues. Germline V gene sequence: CDR1 MNHEY, CDR2 SVGAGI. Trimming pared 10 bases from V and 0 bases from J, leaving 19 bases between. Per the authors' pipeline: By means of reference gene primer amplification, nucleated cell counts were estimated. Method: immunoSEQ multiplex PCR; TCRdb's copy keeps in-frame clones and lacks some. That table gives V, J and clone size, and the DNA gave D and trimming. The sample lists roughly 230,000 clones; 75% to 90% were seen once. Only one count was recorded for this clone. The chain carries TRBV6-5 and TRBJ2-7; maybe TRBD1 (6 bases). This TCR came from a man aged 40-55 years with acute or convalescent COVID-19. Sequenced material: peripheral blood. The chain's CDR3 is CAIVPDRRYSYEQYF. CDR3 nucleotide sequence: TGTGCCATCGTTCCTGACAGGAGATACTCCTACGAGCAGTACTTC.